This passage covers 25 T cell receptor beta chains from one sample sequenced in a study of blood T cell repertoires in COVID-19. The assay was immunoSEQ multiplex PCR, and TCRdb's table has in-frame clones only and misses some. This repertoire shows roughly 68,000 clones, 70% to 90% found once; its top ten account for more than 20%. Sequenced sample: peripheral blood. Every receptor here comes from a man in his forties or fifties with acute or convalescent COVID-19.

This chain joins TRBV5-1 and TRBJ2-7; 10 nucleotides align to TRBD2. The germline gives CDR1 SGHRS, CDR2 YFSETQ. The V and J ends lost 3 bases and 0 bases, in that order; junction bases with no gene match: 3. The CDR3 sequence is 15 residues long. CDR3 amino acids: CASSSSSGSSYEQYF. CDR3 in DNA: TGCGCCAGCAGCTCCTCTAGCGGGAGCTCCTACGAGCAGTACTTC.

This chain links TRBV5-4 with TRBJ2-5, with 8 bases lining up with TRBD2. This CDR3 is 15 amino acids long. V lost 4 bases and J lost 5; bases outside the gene matches: 10. The germline V gene encodes CDR1 SGHNT and CDR2 YYREEE (reference sequence). Here the CDR3 reads CASSKTGGAGETQYF. Written as DNA, the CDR3 is TGTGCCAGCAGCAAAACCGGGGGGGCCGGGGAGACCCAGTACTTC.

This chain uses TRBV3-1 (or the pseudogene TRBV3-2) with TRBJ2-3; possibly TRBD1 for D (5 bases). This CDR3 spans 14 amino acids. Germline values: CDR1 LGHDT, CDR2 YNNKEL (reference sequence). Deletions cut 4 bases from V and 4 bases from J, with 12 bases between. Here the CDR3 reads CASSPGWGSDTQYF. In nucleotides, the CDR3 is TGTGCCAGCAGCCCCGGGTGGGGCTCAGATACGCAGTATTTT.

The J gene is TRBJ2-3, the V gene TRBV5-1; 7 bases line up with TRBD1. Germline values: CDR1 SGHRS, CDR2 YFSETQ. Unmatched junction bases numbered 11, after V lost 4 bases and J lost 3 bases. The CDR3 is 16 residues long. CDR3 DNA sequence: TGCGCCAGCAGCCCCTCGCTCGCGACAGGGACAGATACGCAGTATTTT. This encodes CASSPSLATGTDTQYF.

The V gene is TRBV5-1, the J gene TRBJ1-2; 7 bases map to TRBD1. CDR1 and CDR2 (germline): SGHRS, YFSETQ. J lost 3 bases, V lost 5 bases, and 4 bases had no gene match. This CDR3 contains 13 residues. The CDR3 spells CASSDQGDYGYTF. For the CDR3, the DNA is TGCGCCAGCAGTGATCAGGGGGACTATGGCTACACCTTC.

The chain is built from TRBV5-5 and TRBJ2-3; the D is unclear. Germline CDR1 is SGHKS and CDR2 is YYEKEE (reference sequence). The CDR3 extends over 13 amino acids. V gave up 4 bases and J gave up 2 bases, with 8 bases separating them. CDR3: CASSPYSTDTQYF. Written as DNA, the CDR3 is TGTGCCAGCAGCCCGTATTCCACAGATACGCAGTATTTT.

The chain joins TRBV19 to TRBJ1-2; 7 bases align to TRBD1. This CDR3 is 17 amino acids long. Trimming cost V 0 bases and J 5 bases; bases outside gene matches: 12. Germline CDR1 is LNHDA and CDR2 is SQIVND (reference sequence). The DNA of the CDR3 is TGTGCCAGTAGTATAGATCCCTCTGGGACAGAAATGTATGGCTACACCTTC. Its translation is CASSIDPSGTEMYGYTF.

V and J are TRBV11-2 and TRBJ2-2, with D perhaps matching TRBD2 (5 bases). The CDR3 has 15 residues. CDR1 and CDR2 from the germline V gene are SGHAT and FQNNGV. The germline V and J ends were trimmed by 5 bases and 8 bases, with 18 bases remaining between them. The CDR3 loop is CASSEREEDSGELFF. The CDR3 DNA follows: TGTGCCAGCAGCGAGCGCGAAGAGGACTCAGGGGAGCTGTTTTTT.

The CDR3 sequence: CASSGRGSSTDTQYF. The CDR3 DNA is TGTGCCAGCAGTGGTAGAGGAAGTAGCACAGATACGCAGTATTTT. J is TRBJ2-3 and V is TRBV6-6; unclear D gene. Germline V lookup: CDR1 MNHNY, CDR2 SVGAGI (reference sequence). The CDR3 extends over 15 amino acids. The germline V and J ends were trimmed by 5 bases and 0 bases, with 12 bases remaining between them.

The chain has TRBV4-2 and TRBJ1-3; no clear D. The V gene's germline CDR1 is LGHNA and CDR2 YNFKEQ. The CDR3 has 14 residues. The V end was cut by 0 bases, the J end by 4 bases, with 7 bases between. In DNA, the CDR3 is TGTGCCAGCAGCCAAGATAGCGGGGGAAACACCATATATTTT. Translating it yields CASSQDSGGNTIYF.

This chain joins TRBV3-1 (or the pseudogene TRBV3-2) and TRBJ2-1; 12 positions match TRBD2. Per germline, CDR1 LGHDT and CDR2 YNNKEL (reference sequence). V dropped 4 bases and J dropped 6; count of bases not matched to a gene: 4. This CDR3 has 15 residues. The chain's CDR3 is CASSPSGGAGNEQFF. DNA for the CDR3: TGTGCCAGCAGCCCTAGCGGGGGGGCGGGCAATGAGCAGTTCTTC.

The chain is built from TRBV5-4 and TRBJ2-4; D is perhaps TRBD1 (6 bases). The ends were cut back, 5 bases at V and 0 bases at J, with 12 bases in the middle. Germline CDR1 is SGHNT and CDR2 is YYREEE (reference sequence). The CDR3 runs 15 residues. This chain's CDR3 is CASSPGELAKNIQYF. CDR3 nucleotide sequence: TGTGCCAGCAGTCCAGGGGAACTAGCCAAAAACATTCAGTACTTC.

The genes are TRBV5-1 and TRBJ2-5, with 8 bases identical to TRBD1. CDR3 size: 17 residues. From germline, CDR1 is SGHRS and CDR2 YFSETQ. The ends lost 0 bases at V and 1 base at J; junction bases unmatched: 8. This CDR3 reads CASSLVGTGEGQETQYF. CDR3 in DNA: TGCGCCAGCAGCTTGGTGGGGACAGGAGAAGGCCAAGAGACCCAGTACTTC.

The chain combines TRBV19 with TRBJ2-7; tentative D call: TRBD1 (6 bases). Trimming took off 4 bases at V and 7 bases at J, with 17 bases between the two ends. Germline CDR1 LNHDA, CDR2 SQIVND (reference sequence). This CDR3 is built from 14 residues. The CDR3 DNA sequence: TGTGCCAGTAGTACGCCAGGGGCTACGAGTGAGCAGTACTTC. Its translation: CASSTPGATSEQYF.

In regard to this clone: Its ends do not fully match the called genes, so a read error is possible. The chain links TRBV5-1 to TRBJ1-6; D might be TRBD1 (6 bases). This CDR3 contains 17 residues. Germline V lookup: CDR1 SGHRS, CDR2 YFSETQ. The CDR3 coding sequence is TGCGCCCGCAGCTTGGGGGGGGGCGCAGGGAGAAATTCACCCCTCCACTTT. Its translation is CARSLGGGAGRNSPLHF.

This sequence joins TRBV19 and TRBJ1-5; D gene unclear. In germline, CDR1 is LNHDA, CDR2 SQIVND (reference sequence). V lost 3 bases, J lost 0 bases, and 12 bases lay in between. The CDR3 is 16 amino acids. The CDR3 DNA reads as TGTGCCAGTAGTATTGGGTCGGGGTATAGCAATCAGCCCCAGCATTTT. Encoded protein: CASSIGSGYSNQPQHF.

This sequence joins TRBV7-8 and TRBJ2-4, with 9 bases identical to TRBD2. The CDR3 extends over 16 amino acids. CDR1 is SGHVS, CDR2 FQNEAQ, per germline. Trimming cost V 1 base and J 8 bases; bases outside gene matches: 9. The DNA for the CDR3 is TGTGCCAGCAGCTTAGTCGCGGGGGGGCCGTCGGACATTCAGTACTTC. This encodes CASSLVAGGPSDIQYF.

The CDR3 nucleotides read TGTGCCACCAGTGGCCGGACAGGGGATAGCACAGATACGCAGTATTTT. This translates into CATSGRTGDSTDTQYF. The gene calls are TRBV24-1 and TRBJ2-3; 9 positions match TRBD1. Looked up from germline, CDR1 is KGHDR and CDR2 is SFDVKD. Unmatched junction bases numbered 5, after V lost 5 bases and J lost 0 bases. The length of the CDR3 is 16 residues.

V usage is TRBV18 and J usage is TRBJ2-4; D gene uncertain. CDR1 and CDR2 from the germline V gene are KGHSH and LQKENI. With 4 bases removed from V and 9 bases from J, the gap between germline ends came to 13 bases. The CDR3 covers 13 residues. DNA for the CDR3: TGTGCCAGCTCACTCTCTGCCAGAAGCATTCAGTACTTC. This gives the protein CASSLSARSIQYF.

This rearrangement joins TRBV10-1 to TRBJ1-2; D gene unclear. V was shortened by 3 bases and J by 4 bases, with 9 bases between the two germline ends. The CDR3 has 13 residues. Germline V lookup: CDR1 WNHNN, CDR2 SYGVQD (reference sequence). The CDR3 DNA sequence: TGCGCCAGCAGTGAATCCGGGTCCTATGGCTACACCTTC. This translates into CASSESGSYGYTF.

The rearrangement links TRBV2 to TRBJ2-1; D is possibly TRBD1 (6 bases). The germline CDR1 and CDR2 sequences are SNHLY and FYNNEI. V lost 4 bases to trimming and J lost 6 bases, with 10 bases between them. The CDR3 length is 13 residues. The CDR3, as DNA: TGTGCCAGCAGTGTACAGGGTCCCAATGAGCAGTTCTTC. This sequence encodes CASSVQGPNEQFF.

The rearrangement uses TRBV19 and TRBJ2-1; 12 nucleotides match TRBD2. This CDR3 is 16 amino acids long. After removal of 4 bases from V and 1 base from J, the junction contained 2 bases not matched to a gene. The germline CDR1 and CDR2 sequences are LNHDA and SQIVND (reference sequence). The CDR3 reads CASSRTSGGSYNEQFF. Written as DNA, the CDR3 is TGTGCCAGTAGTAGAACTAGCGGGGGGTCCTACAATGAGCAGTTCTTC. The full variable domain, in which reference TRBV19 and TRBJ2-1 provide the parts outside the CDR3, is DGGITQSPKYLFRKEGQNVTLSCEQNLNHDAMYWYRQDPGQGLRLIYYSQIVNDFQKGDIAEGYSVSREKKESFPLTVTSAQKNPTAFYLCASSRTSGGSYNEQFFGPGTRLTVL.

The chain has TRBV3-1 (or the pseudogene TRBV3-2) and TRBJ1-1; D ambiguous. This CDR3 has 16 residues. Trimming left V 1 base short and J 0 bases short, with 12 bases between. CDR1 and CDR2 from the germline V gene are LGHDT and YNNKEL (reference sequence). CDR3 nucleotide sequence: TGTGCCAGCAGCCAAGGCGGCAGCCGAATGAACACTGAAGCTTTCTTT. Translation: CASSQGGSRMNTEAFF.

Here the CDR3 DNA reads TGCAGCGTCATAACTCTGACAGGTAGCACAGATACGCAGTATTTT. This encodes CSVITLTGSTDTQYF. The chain couples TRBV29-1 to TRBJ2-3; possible D gene TRBD1, 6 bases. This CDR3 is 15 amino acids long. Trimming shortened V by 6 bases and J by 0 bases, and 16 bases separated the two germline ends. CDR1 and CDR2 (germline): SQVTM, ANQGSEA.

The chain links TRBV5-8 to TRBJ1-4; D may be TRBD1 (6 bases). Germline CDR1 SGHTS, CDR2 YDEGEE. V was pared by 0 bases and J by 4 bases, with 16 bases between. The CDR3 spans 17 residues. Here the CDR3 DNA reads TGTGCCAGCAGCTTGGGTTTTCTCCCAGGGGATAATGAAAAACTGTTTTTT. Its translation: CASSLGFLPGDNEKLFF.